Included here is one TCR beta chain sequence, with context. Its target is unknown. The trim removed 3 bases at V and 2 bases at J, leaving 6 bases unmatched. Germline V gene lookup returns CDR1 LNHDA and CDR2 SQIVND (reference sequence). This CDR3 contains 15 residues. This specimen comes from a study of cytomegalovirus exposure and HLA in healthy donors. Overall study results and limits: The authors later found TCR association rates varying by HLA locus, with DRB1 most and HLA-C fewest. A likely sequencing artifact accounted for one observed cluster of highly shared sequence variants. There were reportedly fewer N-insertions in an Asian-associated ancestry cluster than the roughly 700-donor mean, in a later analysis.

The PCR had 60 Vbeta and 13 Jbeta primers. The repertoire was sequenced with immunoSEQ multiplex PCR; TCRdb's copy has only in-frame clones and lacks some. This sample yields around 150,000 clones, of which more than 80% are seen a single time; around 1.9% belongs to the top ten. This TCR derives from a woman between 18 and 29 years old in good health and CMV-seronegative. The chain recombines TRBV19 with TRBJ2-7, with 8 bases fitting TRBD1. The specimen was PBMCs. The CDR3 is CASSIGQGVAYEQYF. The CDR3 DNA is TGTGCCAGTAGTATCGGACAGGGAGTTGCCTACGAGCAGTACTTC.